This T cell receptor beta chain was found in a study of early T cells in non-severe SARS-CoV-2 infection. Findings and caveats of the study: In VDJdb matching, anti-spike CD8 responses were favored while private and CD4 specificities went missing.

One entry per CDR3 protein results from TCRdb running MiXCR on the 5' RACE reads. The repertoire consists of about 82,000 distinct CDR3 sequences, with around 13% occurring once and the leading ten covering around 6%. The CDR3 is 15 amino acids. Losses at the gene ends were 6 bases for V and 7 bases for J; bases not matched to a gene: 9. Germline values: CDR1 SEHNR, CDR2 FQNEAQ (reference sequence). About this clonotype: The antigen remains unidentified.

The chain employs TRBV7-9 and TRBJ2-1, with 10 nucleotides matching TRBD1. The source material was whole blood. This clonotype originated in an adult who was a healthcare worker with PCR-confirmed SARS-CoV-2 infection or an uninfected control (not recorded which). CDR3 sequence (DNA): TGTGCCAGCAGTTCTAGGGGGACAGGGGATAATGAGCAGTTCTTC. This codes for CASSSRGTGDNEQFF.